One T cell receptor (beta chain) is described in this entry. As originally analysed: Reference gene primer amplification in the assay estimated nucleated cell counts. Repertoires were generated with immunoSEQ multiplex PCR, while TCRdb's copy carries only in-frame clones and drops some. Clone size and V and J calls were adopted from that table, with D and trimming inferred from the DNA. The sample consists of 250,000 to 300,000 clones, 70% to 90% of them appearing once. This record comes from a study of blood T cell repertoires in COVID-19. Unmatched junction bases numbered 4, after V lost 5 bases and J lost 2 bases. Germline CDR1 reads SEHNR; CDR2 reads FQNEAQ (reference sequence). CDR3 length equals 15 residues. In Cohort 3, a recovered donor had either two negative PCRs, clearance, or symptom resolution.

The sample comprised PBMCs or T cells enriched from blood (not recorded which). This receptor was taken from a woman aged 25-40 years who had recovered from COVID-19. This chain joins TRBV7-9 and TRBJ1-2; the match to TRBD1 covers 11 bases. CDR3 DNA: TGTGCCAGCAGCGGATGGGACAGGGGGAACTATGGCTACACCTTC. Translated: CASSGWDRGNYGYTF.